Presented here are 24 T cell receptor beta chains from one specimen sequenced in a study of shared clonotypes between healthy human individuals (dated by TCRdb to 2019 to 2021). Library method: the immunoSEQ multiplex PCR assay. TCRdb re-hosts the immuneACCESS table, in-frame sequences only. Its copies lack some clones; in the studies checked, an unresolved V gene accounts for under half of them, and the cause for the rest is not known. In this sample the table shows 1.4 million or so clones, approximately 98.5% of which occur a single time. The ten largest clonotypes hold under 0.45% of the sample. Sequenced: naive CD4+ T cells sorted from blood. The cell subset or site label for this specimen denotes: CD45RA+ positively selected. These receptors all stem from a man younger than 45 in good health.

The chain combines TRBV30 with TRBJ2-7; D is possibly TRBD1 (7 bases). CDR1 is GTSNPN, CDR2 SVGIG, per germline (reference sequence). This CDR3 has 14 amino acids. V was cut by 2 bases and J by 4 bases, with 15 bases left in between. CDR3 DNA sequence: TGTGCCTGGAGTAAGTGGGCAGGGGGGTACGAGCAGTACTTC. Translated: CAWSKWAGGYEQYF.

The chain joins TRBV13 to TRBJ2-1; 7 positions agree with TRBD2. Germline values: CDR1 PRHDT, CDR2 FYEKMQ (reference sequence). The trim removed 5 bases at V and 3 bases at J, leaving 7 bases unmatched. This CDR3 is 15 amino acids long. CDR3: CASSRWGGSYNEQFF. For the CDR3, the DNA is TGTGCCAGCAGCCGATGGGGCGGGAGCTACAATGAGCAGTTCTTC.

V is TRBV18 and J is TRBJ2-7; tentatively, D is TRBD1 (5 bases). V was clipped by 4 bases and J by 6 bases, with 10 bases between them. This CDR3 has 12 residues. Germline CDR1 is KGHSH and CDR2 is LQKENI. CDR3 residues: CASSLRVSEQYF. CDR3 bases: TGTGCCAGCTCACTCAGGGTAAGCGAGCAGTACTTC. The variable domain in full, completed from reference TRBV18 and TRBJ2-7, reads NAGVMQNPRHLVRRRGQEARLRCSPMKGHSHVYWYRQLPEEGLKFMVYLQKENIIDESGMPKERFSAEFPKEGPSILRIQQVVRGDSAAYFCASSLRVSEQYFGPGTRLTVT.

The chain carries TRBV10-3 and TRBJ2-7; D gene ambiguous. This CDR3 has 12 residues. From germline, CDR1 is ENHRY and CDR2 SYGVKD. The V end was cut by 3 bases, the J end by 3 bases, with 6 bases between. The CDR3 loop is CAISEQIYEQYF. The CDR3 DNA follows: TGTGCCATCAGTGAACAGATCTACGAGCAGTACTTC.

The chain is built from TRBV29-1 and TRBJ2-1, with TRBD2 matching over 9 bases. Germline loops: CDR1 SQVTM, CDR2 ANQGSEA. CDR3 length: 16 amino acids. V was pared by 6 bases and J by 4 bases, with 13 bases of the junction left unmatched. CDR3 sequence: CSVRGIPSGTYNEQFF. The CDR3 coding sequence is TGCAGCGTCCGGGGAATTCCTAGCGGGACGTACAATGAGCAGTTCTTC.

CDR3 DNA sequence: TGTGCCAGCAGCGTAGAAGGGACCTCCCTGTCAGGAAACACCATATATTTT. This encodes CASSVEGTSLSGNTIYF. This chain connects TRBV9 to TRBJ1-3, with D possibly TRBD1 on 5 matching bases. The CDR3 consists of 17 residues. Germline CDR1 SGDLS, CDR2 YYNGEE. Trimming pared 0 bases from V and 4 bases from J, leaving 17 bases between.

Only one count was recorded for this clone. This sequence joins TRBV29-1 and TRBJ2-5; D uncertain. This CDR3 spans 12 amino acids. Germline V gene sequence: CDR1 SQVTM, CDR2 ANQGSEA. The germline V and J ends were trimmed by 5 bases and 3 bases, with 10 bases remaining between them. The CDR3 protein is CSVYPTEETQYF. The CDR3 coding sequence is TGCAGCGTTTACCCGACCGAAGAGACCCAGTACTTC. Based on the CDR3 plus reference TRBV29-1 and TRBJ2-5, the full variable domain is SAVISQKPSRDICQRGTSLTIQCQVDSQVTMMFWYRQQPGQSLTLIATANQGSEATYESGFVIDKFPISRPNLTFSTLTVSNMSPEDSSIYLCSVYPTEETQYFGPGTRLLVL.

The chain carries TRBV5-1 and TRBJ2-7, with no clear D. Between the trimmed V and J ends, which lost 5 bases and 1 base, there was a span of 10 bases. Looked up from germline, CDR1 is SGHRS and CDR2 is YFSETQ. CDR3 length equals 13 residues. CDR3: CASRDGRSYEQYF. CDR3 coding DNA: TGCGCCAGCAGGGATGGTCGGTCCTACGAGCAGTACTTC.

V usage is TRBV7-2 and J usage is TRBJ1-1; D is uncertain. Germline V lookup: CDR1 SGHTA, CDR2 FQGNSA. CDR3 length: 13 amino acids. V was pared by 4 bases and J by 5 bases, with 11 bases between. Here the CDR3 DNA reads TGTGCCAGCAGCTCCTACAGTGTTACTGAAGCTTTCTTT. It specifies CASSSYSVTEAFF.

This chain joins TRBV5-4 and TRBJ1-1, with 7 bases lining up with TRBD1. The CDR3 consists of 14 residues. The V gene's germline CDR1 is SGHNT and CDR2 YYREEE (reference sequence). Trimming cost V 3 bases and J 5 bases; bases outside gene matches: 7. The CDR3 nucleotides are TGTGCCAGCAGCTCGCCCGGGACAGCTACTGAAGCTTTCTTT. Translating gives CASSSPGTATEAFF. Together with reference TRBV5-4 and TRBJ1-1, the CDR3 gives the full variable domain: ETGVTQSPTHLIKTRGQQVTLRCSSQSGHNTVSWYQQALGQGPQFIFQYYREEENGRGNFPPRFSGLQFPNYSSELNVNALELDDSALYLCASSSPGTATEAFFGQGTRLTVV.

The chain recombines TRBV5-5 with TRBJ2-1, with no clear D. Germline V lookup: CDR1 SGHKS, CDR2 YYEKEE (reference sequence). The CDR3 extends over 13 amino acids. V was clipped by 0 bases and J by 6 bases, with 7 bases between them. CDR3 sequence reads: CASSLAPFNEQFF. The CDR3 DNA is TGTGCCAGCAGCTTGGCGCCATTCAATGAGCAGTTCTTC. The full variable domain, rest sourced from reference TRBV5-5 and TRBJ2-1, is DAGVTQSPTHLIKTRGQQVTLRCSPISGHKSVSWYQQVLGQGPQFIFQYYEKEERGRGNFPDRFSARQFPNYSSELNVNALLLGDSALYLCASSLAPFNEQFFGPGTRLTVL.

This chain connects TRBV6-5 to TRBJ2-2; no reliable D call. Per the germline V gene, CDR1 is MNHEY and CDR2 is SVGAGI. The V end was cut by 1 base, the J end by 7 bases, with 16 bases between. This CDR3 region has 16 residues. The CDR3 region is CASSYFSEFGGGELFF. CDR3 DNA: TGTGCCAGCAGTTACTTTTCGGAGTTCGGCGGCGGGGAGCTGTTTTTT.

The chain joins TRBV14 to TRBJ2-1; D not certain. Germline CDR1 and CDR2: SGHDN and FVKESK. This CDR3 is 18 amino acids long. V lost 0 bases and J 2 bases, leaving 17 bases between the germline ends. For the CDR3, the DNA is TGTGCCAGCAGCCAAGAAGGCGCGTTCACTTTCGCCTACAATGAGCAGTTCTTC. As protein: CASSQEGAFTFAYNEQFF.

DNA for the CDR3: TGTGCCAGAGACGACAGGGACCCTGGAAACACCATATATTTT. This translates into CARDDRDPGNTIYF. V gene TRBV10-3 combines with J gene TRBJ1-3; 7 bases line up with TRBD1. The CDR3 extends over 14 amino acids. Losses at the gene ends were 10 bases for V and 2 bases for J; bases not matched to a gene: 8. The germline V gene has CDR1 ENHRY and CDR2 SYGVKD.

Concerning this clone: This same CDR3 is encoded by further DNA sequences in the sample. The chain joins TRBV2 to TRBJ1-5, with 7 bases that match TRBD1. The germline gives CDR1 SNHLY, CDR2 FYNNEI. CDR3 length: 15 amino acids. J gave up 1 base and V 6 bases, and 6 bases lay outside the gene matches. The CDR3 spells CASSPDRASNQPQHF. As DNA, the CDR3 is TGTGCCAGCAGCCCCGACAGGGCCAGCAATCAGCCCCAGCATTTT.

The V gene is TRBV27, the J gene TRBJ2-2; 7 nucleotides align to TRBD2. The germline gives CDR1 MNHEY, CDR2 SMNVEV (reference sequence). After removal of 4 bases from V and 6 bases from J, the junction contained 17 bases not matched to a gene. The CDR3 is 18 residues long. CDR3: CASSSPASGLYLAGELFF. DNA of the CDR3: TGTGCCAGCAGTTCCCCCGCTAGCGGTTTGTACCTAGCCGGGGAGCTGTTTTTT.

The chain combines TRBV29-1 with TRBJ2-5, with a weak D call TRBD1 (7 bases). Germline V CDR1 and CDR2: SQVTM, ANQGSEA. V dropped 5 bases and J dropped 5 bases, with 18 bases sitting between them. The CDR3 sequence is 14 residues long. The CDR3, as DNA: TGCAGCGTTTACCTAGCGACAGGGCCGGAGACCCAGTACTTC. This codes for CSVYLATGPETQYF.

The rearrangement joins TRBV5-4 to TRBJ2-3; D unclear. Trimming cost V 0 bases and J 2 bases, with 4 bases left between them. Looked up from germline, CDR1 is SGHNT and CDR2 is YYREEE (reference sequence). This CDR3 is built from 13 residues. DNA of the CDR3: TGTGCCAGCAGCTTGGACATCACAGATACGCAGTATTTT. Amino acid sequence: CASSLDITDTQYF. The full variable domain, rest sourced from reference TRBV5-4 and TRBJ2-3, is ETGVTQSPTHLIKTRGQQVTLRCSSQSGHNTVSWYQQALGQGPQFIFQYYREEENGRGNFPPRFSGLQFPNYSSELNVNALELDDSALYLCASSLDITDTQYFGPGTRLTVL.

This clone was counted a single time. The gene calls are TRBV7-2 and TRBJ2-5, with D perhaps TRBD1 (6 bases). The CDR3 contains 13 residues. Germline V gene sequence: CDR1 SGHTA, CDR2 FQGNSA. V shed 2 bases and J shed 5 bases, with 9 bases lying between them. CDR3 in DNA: TGTGCCAGCAGCTTAAACAGGGTGGAGACCCAGTACTTC. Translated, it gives CASSLNRVETQYF.

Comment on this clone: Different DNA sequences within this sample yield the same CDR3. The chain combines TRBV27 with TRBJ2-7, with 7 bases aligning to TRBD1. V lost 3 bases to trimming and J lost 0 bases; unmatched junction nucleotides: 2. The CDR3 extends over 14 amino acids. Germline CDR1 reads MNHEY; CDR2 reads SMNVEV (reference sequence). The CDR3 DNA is TGTGCCAGCAGTTTCCGGGACAGCTCCTACGAGCAGTACTTC. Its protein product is CASSFRDSSYEQYF.

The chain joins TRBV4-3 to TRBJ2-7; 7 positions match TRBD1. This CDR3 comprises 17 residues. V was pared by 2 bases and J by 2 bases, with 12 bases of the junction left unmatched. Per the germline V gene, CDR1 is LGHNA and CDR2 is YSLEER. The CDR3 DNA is TGCGCCAGCAGCCAAAACACCGGGACAGCTTTCCCCTACGAGCAGTACTTC. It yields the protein CASSQNTGTAFPYEQYF.

The CDR3 sequence is CASSLEGTRVYNEQFF. In nucleotides, the CDR3 is TGTGCCAGCAGCTTAGAAGGGACTAGGGTTTACAATGAGCAGTTCTTC. The genes are TRBV11-2 and TRBJ2-1; 8 nucleotides line up with TRBD2. This CDR3 comprises 16 residues. With 0 bases clipped from V and 4 bases from J, the junction kept 5 bases outside the gene matches. Germline CDR1 and CDR2: SGHAT and FQNNGV.

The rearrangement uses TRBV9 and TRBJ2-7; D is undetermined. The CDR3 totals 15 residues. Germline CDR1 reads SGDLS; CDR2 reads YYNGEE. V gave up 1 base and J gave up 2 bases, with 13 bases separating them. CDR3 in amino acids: CASSVRPTQAYEQYF. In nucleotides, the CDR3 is TGTGCCAGCAGCGTAAGGCCTACTCAGGCCTACGAGCAGTACTTC.

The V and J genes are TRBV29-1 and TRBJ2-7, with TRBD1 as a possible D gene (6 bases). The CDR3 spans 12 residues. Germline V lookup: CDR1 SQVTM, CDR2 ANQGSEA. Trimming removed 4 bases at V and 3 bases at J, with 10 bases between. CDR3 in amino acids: CSVVGQSYEQYF. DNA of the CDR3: TGCAGCGTTGTAGGACAGAGCTACGAGCAGTACTTC.